These 4 T cell receptor beta chains were all obtained from the same sample, sequenced in a study of T cell responses to AZD1222 COVID-19 vaccine. Profiling relied on immunoSEQ multiplex PCR, and the TCRdb table lists in-frame clones only, not all of them. The top ten hold approximately 3.6% of the sample, which has 140,000 to 150,000 clones, about nine tenths seen once. Sequenced here: peripheral blood, sampled 28 days after the second AZD1222 dose. These receptors all come from an adult who received the AZD1222 COVID-19 vaccine.

The chain employs TRBV29-1 and TRBJ1-2, with 9 bases fitting TRBD1. Per the germline V gene, CDR1 is SQVTM and CDR2 is ANQGSEA. After removal of 2 bases from V and 6 bases from J, the junction contained 7 bases not matched to a gene. The CDR3 is 14 residues long. CDR3: CSVERGQGLDGYTF. The CDR3 DNA follows: TGCAGCGTTGAAAGAGGACAGGGGCTGGATGGCTACACCTTC.

V and J are TRBV3-1 (or the pseudogene TRBV3-2) and TRBJ2-7, with D tentatively TRBD1 (6 bases). The germline V gene encodes CDR1 LGHDT and CDR2 YNNKEL (reference sequence). V was cut by 0 bases and J by 2 bases, with 11 bases left in between. The CDR3 consists of 15 residues. The CDR3 sequence: CASSQDPRGTYEQYF. For the CDR3, the DNA is TGTGCCAGCAGCCAAGATCCCAGGGGAACCTACGAGCAGTACTTC.

J is TRBJ2-7 and V is TRBV7-2; TRBD2 might be the D (5 bases). Per the germline V gene, CDR1 is SGHTA and CDR2 is FQGNSA. This CDR3 contains 13 residues. V lost 3 bases to trimming and J lost 4 bases, with 10 bases between them. CDR3 sequence reads: CASSFLGSYEQYF. CDR3 nucleotides: TGTGCCAGCAGCTTCCTGGGGAGTTACGAGCAGTACTTC. The whole variable domain, filled in from reference TRBV7-2 and TRBJ2-7, reads GAGVSQSPSNKVTEKGKDVELRCDPISGHTALYWYRQSLGQGLEFLIYFQGNSAPDKSGLPSDRFSAERTGGSVSTLTIQRTQQEDSAVYLCASSFLGSYEQYFGPGTRLTVT.

The V call is TRBV2, the J call TRBJ1-2; 11 bases match TRBD1. CDR1 and CDR2 from the germline V gene are SNHLY and FYNNEI. The CDR3 totals 14 residues. The trim removed 5 bases at V and 6 bases at J, leaving 5 bases unmatched. The CDR3 sequence is CASSPDRGRDGYTF. The CDR3 nucleotides read TGTGCCAGCAGTCCGGACAGGGGGCGAGATGGCTACACCTTC.